This T cell receptor beta chain derives from a study of CD8+ T cells in alopecia areata. Study information: Percent of scalp involved defined treated patients' severity scores.

General study results and limits: With patients, TCR sharing proved less clear than in mice, a difference possibly related to HLA. Tofacitinib significantly decreased scalp clonality and expanded CD8+ clones among top 100.

Regarding treatment: oral pan-JAK inhibitor, 5-10 mg twice daily. Researchers picked out CD4+ and CD8+ T cells from PBMCs by sorting. The germline V gene has CDR1 MGHRA and CDR2 YSYEKL. V lost 0 bases to trimming and J lost 6 bases, with 13 bases between them. The CDR3 loop spans 15 amino acids. Extraction of RNA preceded its reverse transcription into cDNA, which served as the sequencing template. Data came from immunoSEQ multiplex PCR; TCRdb stores just in-frame clones and leaves some out. The table records a few hundred thousand clones, 30% to 40% of them present only once. This clone was seen a handful of times. No antigen is known for it.

This chain connects TRBV4-1 to TRBJ2-3; D remains unclear. The receptor was isolated from a human donor with alopecia areata. The specimen comprised CD4+ T cells sorted from blood, sampled around week 34, from a patient treated with tofacitinib. The CDR3 region is CASSQDRAQLDTQYF. CDR3 in DNA: TGCGCCAGCAGCCAAGACCGGGCCCAACTTGATACGCAGTATTTT.